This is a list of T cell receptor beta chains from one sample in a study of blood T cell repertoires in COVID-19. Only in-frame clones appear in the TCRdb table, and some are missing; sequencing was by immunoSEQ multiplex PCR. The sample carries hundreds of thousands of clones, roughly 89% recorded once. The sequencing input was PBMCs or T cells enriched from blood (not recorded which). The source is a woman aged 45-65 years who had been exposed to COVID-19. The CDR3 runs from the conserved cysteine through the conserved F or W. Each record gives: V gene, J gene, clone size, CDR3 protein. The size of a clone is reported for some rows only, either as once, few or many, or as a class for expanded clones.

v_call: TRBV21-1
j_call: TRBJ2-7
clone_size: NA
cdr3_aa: CASSTPAYPGFPYEQYF

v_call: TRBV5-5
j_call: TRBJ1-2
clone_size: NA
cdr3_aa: CASSLMGQGRDGYTF

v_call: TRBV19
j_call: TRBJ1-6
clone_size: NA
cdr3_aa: CASRQGYATNSPLHF

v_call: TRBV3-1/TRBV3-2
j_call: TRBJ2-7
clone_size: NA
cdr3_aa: CASSQRLGQRAYEQYF

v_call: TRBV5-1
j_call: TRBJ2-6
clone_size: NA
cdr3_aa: CASSFLQGTGANVLTF

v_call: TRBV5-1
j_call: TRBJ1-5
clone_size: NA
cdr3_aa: CASSLEGSGQPQHF

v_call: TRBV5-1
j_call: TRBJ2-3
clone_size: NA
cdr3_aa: CASSLEGPGGTSDTQYF

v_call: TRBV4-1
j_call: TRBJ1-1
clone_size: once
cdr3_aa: CASSRGALMNTEAFF

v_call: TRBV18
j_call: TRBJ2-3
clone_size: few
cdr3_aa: CASSTGSPILAQYF

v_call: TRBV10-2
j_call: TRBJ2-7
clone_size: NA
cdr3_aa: CASSVPGNYEQYF

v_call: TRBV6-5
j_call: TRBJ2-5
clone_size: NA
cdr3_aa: CASRPSGEVKTQYF

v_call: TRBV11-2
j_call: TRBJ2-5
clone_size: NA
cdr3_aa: CASSLDGPGQGTSETQYF

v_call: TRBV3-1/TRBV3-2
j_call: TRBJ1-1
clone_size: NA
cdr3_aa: CASSPTRRAGQGAEAFF

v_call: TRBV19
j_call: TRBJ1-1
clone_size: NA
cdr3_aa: CASSIGGGLTEAFF

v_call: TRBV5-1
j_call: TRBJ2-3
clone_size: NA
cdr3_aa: CASRSGQGPPNTQYF

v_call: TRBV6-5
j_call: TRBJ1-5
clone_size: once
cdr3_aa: CASTPGVAQPQHF

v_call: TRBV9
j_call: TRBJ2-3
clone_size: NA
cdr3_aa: CASSAGIGSTDTQYF

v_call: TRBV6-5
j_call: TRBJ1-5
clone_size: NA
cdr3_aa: CATKMQGADNQPQHF

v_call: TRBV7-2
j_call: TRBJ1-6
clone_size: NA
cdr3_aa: CASSSVNSPLHF

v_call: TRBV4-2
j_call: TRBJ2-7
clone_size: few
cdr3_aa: CASSQGAIARQGNGYEQYF

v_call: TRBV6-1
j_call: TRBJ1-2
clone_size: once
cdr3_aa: CASSERAGSYGYTF

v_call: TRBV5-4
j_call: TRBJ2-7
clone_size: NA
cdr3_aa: CASSLRGVGSYEQYF

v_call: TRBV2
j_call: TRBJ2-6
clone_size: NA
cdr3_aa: CASFSGGSGANVLTF

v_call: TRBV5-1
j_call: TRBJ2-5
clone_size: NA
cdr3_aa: CASSLEDSQETQYF

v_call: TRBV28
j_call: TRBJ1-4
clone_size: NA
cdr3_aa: CASSYPDRGATNEKLFF

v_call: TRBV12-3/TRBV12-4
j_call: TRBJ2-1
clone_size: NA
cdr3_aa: CASLKGNEQFF

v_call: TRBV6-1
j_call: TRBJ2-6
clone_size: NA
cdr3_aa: CASSARDRGSGANVLTF

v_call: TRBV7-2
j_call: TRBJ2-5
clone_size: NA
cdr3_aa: CASSNRGRETQYF

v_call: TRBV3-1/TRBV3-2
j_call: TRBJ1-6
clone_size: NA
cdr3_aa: CASSSGDSNSPLHF

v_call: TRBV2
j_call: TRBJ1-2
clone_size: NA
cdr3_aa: CATRGGHGYTF

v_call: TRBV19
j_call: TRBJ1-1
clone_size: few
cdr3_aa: CASSPLMQGGTEAFF